This paragraph reports one T cell receptor beta chain. Its specificity is not known. Looked up from germline, CDR1 is WSHSY and CDR2 is SAAADI. V was pared by 1 base and J by 7 bases, with 9 bases of the junction left unmatched. The CDR3 is made up of 17 amino acids. The data are from a study of STAT5B mutations in CD4+ large granular lymphocyte leukemia. Looking at the study overall: Among healthy donors, a particular HLA allele went with more CDR3 'QG' motifs. Regarding the study as a whole: Patient CD4-sorted repertoires stayed more clonal than healthy ones after leukemic-clone removal.

TCRdb's copy holds only in-frame clones and misses some; the assay was immunoSEQ multiplex PCR. The sample yields about 23,000 clones, roughly three quarters seen once. The chain recombines TRBV10-2 with TRBJ1-6; TRBD1 matches at 8 bases. Sequencing was carried out using CD4+ T cells from blood buffy coats. The TCR was taken from a human donor in good health. CDR3 residues: CASSELTGALQNSPLHF. CDR3 bases: TGCGCCAGCAGTGAGTTGACAGGGGCTCTACAGAATTCACCCCTCCACTTT.